The 30 T cell receptor beta chains listed next were all sequenced from one sample in a study of blood T cell repertoires in COVID-19. Here immunoSEQ multiplex PCR was the method, and the copy in TCRdb shows in-frame clones only, minus some. The data hold about 180,000 clones, with about four fifths observed a single time. Sequenced sample: peripheral blood. These receptors came from a human donor in a cohort sampled during active COVID-19.

The chain couples TRBV3-1 (or the pseudogene TRBV3-2) to TRBJ1-1; D not certain. The V end was cut by 3 bases, the J end by 5 bases, with 19 bases between. Germline V CDR1 and CDR2: LGHDT, YNNKEL (reference sequence). CDR3 length equals 16 residues. The CDR3 nucleotides read TGTGCCAGCAGCCACGGTCCTGTTGGGAGAAGAACTGAAGCTTTCTTT. Amino acids: CASSHGPVGRRTEAFF.

This sequence joins TRBV5-1 and TRBJ2-1; TRBD2 matches at 13 bases. Germline-derived CDR1 and CDR2 are SGHRS and YFSETQ. The CDR3 is 18 amino acids. With 0 bases clipped from V and 0 bases from J, the junction kept 3 bases outside the gene matches. CDR3 nucleotide sequence: TGCGCCAGCAGCTTGGAACTAGCGGGGGGGAGCTCCTACAATGAGCAGTTCTTC. Translated: CASSLELAGGSSYNEQFF.

This chain uses TRBV12-3 or TRBV12-4 with TRBJ2-7, with D possibly matching TRBD1 (7 bases). Trimming removed 7 bases at V and 4 bases at J, with 14 bases between. CDR3 length: 13 residues. CDR3 loop: CASTQGGLYEQYF. The CDR3 DNA sequence: TGTGCCAGCACCCAGGGGGGTCTGTACGAGCAGTACTTC.

The V call is TRBV30, the J call TRBJ2-2; D not resolved. Germline V gives CDR1 GTSNPN, CDR2 SVGIG (reference sequence). The germline V and J ends were trimmed by 4 bases and 6 bases, with 15 bases remaining between them. The CDR3 length is 14 residues. CDR3 in DNA: TGTGCCTGGAACATGGCCCTAGGCGCCGGGGAGCTGTTTTTT. Protein sequence: CAWNMALGAGELFF.

The chain has TRBV5-6 and TRBJ1-2; D is perhaps TRBD1 (5 bases). Between the trimmed V and J ends, which lost 3 bases and 0 bases, there was a span of 21 bases. Germline V gene lookup returns CDR1 SGHDT and CDR2 YYEEEE. The CDR3 spans 18 residues. CDR3 sequence (DNA): TGTGCCAGCAGCTCGAGAGGGACTCGGGGTAGAGCTAACTATGGCTACACCTTC. Translating gives CASSSRGTRGRANYGYTF.

This clone has only a few counts. The V and J genes are TRBV4-1 and TRBJ2-2, with D maybe TRBD1 (5 bases). CDR1 is MGHRA, CDR2 YSYEKL, per germline. With 0 bases removed from V and 6 bases from J, the gap between germline ends came to 11 bases. The CDR3 covers 15 residues. In nucleotides, the CDR3 is TGCGCCAGCAGCCAAGAAGGGCAGGGCTCCGGGGAGCTGTTTTTT. As protein: CASSQEGQGSGELFF.

The rearrangement joins TRBV10-3 to TRBJ2-5; 15 bases align to TRBD2. CDR1 and CDR2 (germline): ENHRY, SYGVKD. CDR3 length: 16 amino acids. V was pared by 7 bases and J by 5 bases, with 8 bases of the junction left unmatched. The CDR3: CAINEGLAGGWETQYF. CDR3 sequence (DNA): TGTGCCATCAACGAGGGACTAGCGGGGGGATGGGAGACCCAGTACTTC.

V is TRBV7-9 and J is TRBJ1-1; a weak D match, TRBD1 (5 bases). Germline CDR1 and CDR2: SEHNR and FQNEAQ (reference sequence). This CDR3 is 12 amino acids long. Trimming pared 5 bases from V and 5 bases from J, leaving 9 bases between. The CDR3 bases are TGTGCCAGCAGCAGCAGGGATACTGAAGCTTTCTTT. Its protein is CASSSRDTEAFF.

This clone came up once. The chain recombines TRBV5-6 with TRBJ2-2, with 10 bases identical to TRBD1. With V trimmed by 1 base and J by 5 bases, 5 bases remained unmatched. Germline CDR1 is SGHDT and CDR2 is YYEEEE. The CDR3 is 16 residues long. The CDR3 DNA sequence: TGTGCCAGCAGCTTGCCGGGACAGGGGAGGACCGGGGAGCTGTTTTTT. It codes for CASSLPGQGRTGELFF.

The J gene is TRBJ2-7, the V gene TRBV2, with 7 bases aligning to TRBD1. Trimming cost V 6 bases and J 0 bases; bases outside gene matches: 11. CDR1 and CDR2 from the germline V gene are SNHLY and FYNNEI. This CDR3 contains 16 residues. The CDR3 reads CASRGMGTESSYEQYF. The CDR3 bases are TGTGCCAGCAGGGGAATGGGGACAGAGAGCTCCTACGAGCAGTACTTC.

The table lists this clone with a few counts. The V gene is TRBV5-1, the J gene TRBJ1-2; D not certain. The V end lost 0 bases, the J end lost 4 bases, and 10 bases lay between the germline ends. The CDR3 runs to 14 residues. The germline gives CDR1 SGHRS, CDR2 YFSETQ. The CDR3 nucleotides read TGCGCCAGCAGCTTGGCCGGTGTCCCCTATGGCTACACCTTC. Protein product: CASSLAGVPYGYTF.

The J gene is TRBJ2-7, the V gene TRBV4-1, with D maybe TRBD2 (5 bases). The V end was cut by 0 bases, the J end by 1 base, with 13 bases between. Per germline, CDR1 MGHRA and CDR2 YSYEKL. This CDR3 contains 16 residues. The CDR3, as DNA: TGCGCCAGCAGCCAAGATTCCAGCGGTAAGTCCTACGAGCAGTACTTC. Amino acids: CASSQDSSGKSYEQYF.

The chain combines TRBV4-1 with TRBJ1-1; D is unclear. Trimming took off 0 bases at V and 5 bases at J, with 7 bases between the two ends. The germline V gene encodes CDR1 MGHRA and CDR2 YSYEKL. This CDR3 spans 13 amino acids. CDR3 sequence (DNA): TGCGCCAGCAGCCAAGATCGAGGGACTGAAGCTTTCTTT. This sequence encodes CASSQDRGTEAFF.

This clone was seen more than once but under ten times. The chain couples TRBV5-5 to TRBJ1-2, with D perhaps matching TRBD1 (5 bases). Germline assignment: CDR1 SGHKS and CDR2 YYEKEE (reference sequence). Trimming pared 10 bases from V and 4 bases from J, leaving 20 bases between. The CDR3 has 14 amino acids. CDR3 loop: CAGAPGQGGYGYTF. CDR3 nucleotides: TGTGCCGGCGCACCGGGGCAGGGAGGCTATGGCTACACCTTC.

V is TRBV7-2 and J is TRBJ2-4, with D possibly TRBD2 on 5 matching bases. The CDR3 is 14 residues long. V gave up 5 bases and J gave up 4 bases, with 12 bases separating them. Per the germline V gene, CDR1 is SGHTA and CDR2 is FQGNSA. CDR3 in amino acids: CASSQLGSKNIQYF. DNA of the CDR3: TGTGCCAGCAGCCAACTAGGGTCGAAAAACATTCAGTACTTC.

The V call is TRBV6-5, the J call TRBJ2-7; possibly TRBD2 for D (6 bases). The CDR3 is 14 amino acids. Trimming removed 4 bases at V and 4 bases at J, with 14 bases between. Looked up from germline, CDR1 is MNHEY and CDR2 is SVGAGI. CDR3 coding DNA: TGTGCCAGCAGTTTTGACACGGAGGGGTACGAGCAGTACTTC. Protein sequence: CASSFDTEGYEQYF.

CDR3 sequence reads: CASSQRLAGGADTQYF. CDR3 nucleotide sequence: TGTGCCAGCAGCCAGCGCCTAGCGGGGGGGGCAGATACGCAGTATTTT. V and J are TRBV7-2 and TRBJ2-3; 12 nucleotides agree with TRBD2. The CDR3 runs to 16 residues. After removal of 5 bases from V and 4 bases from J, the junction contained 7 bases not matched to a gene. Germline CDR1 is SGHTA and CDR2 is FQGNSA.

The gene calls are TRBV4-1 and TRBJ1-6; D perhaps matches TRBD1 (6 bases). The germline gives CDR1 MGHRA, CDR2 YSYEKL. Trimming took off 3 bases at V and 5 bases at J, with 23 bases between the two ends. The CDR3 is 19 amino acids. The CDR3 region is CASSHPRGGGGLDNSPLHF. In DNA form, the CDR3 reads TGCGCCAGCAGCCACCCTAGAGGTGGGGGGGGGCTCGATAATTCACCCCTCCACTTT.

The chain combines TRBV30 with TRBJ2-7; a weak D match, TRBD1 (6 bases). Germline CDR1 is GTSNPN and CDR2 is SVGIG (reference sequence). The CDR3 is 13 residues long. Trimming removed 0 bases from V and 7 bases from J, with 13 bases in between. CDR3 amino acids: CAWSVQGLKEQYF. The CDR3 nucleotides read TGTGCCTGGAGTGTCCAGGGGCTGAAAGAGCAGTACTTC.

The J gene is TRBJ2-5, the V gene TRBV7-9; D gene uncertain. Deletions cut 3 bases from V and 2 bases from J, with 13 bases between. The V gene's germline CDR1 is SEHNR and CDR2 FQNEAQ (reference sequence). The CDR3 is made up of 15 amino acids. CDR3: CASSLPRTVQETQYF. CDR3 DNA sequence: TGTGCCAGCAGCTTGCCCCGTACGGTACAAGAGACCCAGTACTTC. The whole variable domain, remainder taken from reference TRBV7-9 and TRBJ2-5, is DTGVSQNPRHKITKRGQNVTFRCDPISEHNRLYWYRQTLGQGPEFLTYFQNEAQLEKSRLLSDRFSAERPKGSFSTLEIQRTEQGDSAMYLCASSLPRTVQETQYFGPGTRLLVL.

The V call is TRBV6-6, the J call TRBJ1-5, with D possibly matching TRBD1 (6 bases). Trimming left V 4 bases short and J 7 bases short, with 11 bases between. The CDR3 is 13 amino acids. Germline assignment: CDR1 MNHNY and CDR2 SVGAGI (reference sequence). The CDR3 DNA is TGTGCCAGCAGTTCAGGGACAAGGCAGCCCCAGCATTTT. Protein product: CASSSGTRQPQHF.

The chain has TRBV6-5 and TRBJ1-2; TRBD1 agrees at 9 bases. V lost 6 bases and J lost 5; bases outside the gene matches: 4. Germline assignment: CDR1 MNHEY and CDR2 SVGAGI. The CDR3 has 13 amino acids. As DNA, the CDR3 is TGTGCCAGCAGAAGGACAGGGGAATATGGCTACACCTTC. It translates to CASRRTGEYGYTF.

This sequence joins TRBV19 and TRBJ2-4, with D perhaps matching TRBD1 (7 bases). CDR1 and CDR2 (germline): LNHDA, SQIVND (reference sequence). V was shortened by 5 bases and J by 0 bases, with 11 bases between the two germline ends. The CDR3 runs 15 residues. CDR3 sequence reads: CASSPGGLAKNIQYF. The CDR3 DNA is TGTGCCAGTAGTCCAGGGGGGTTAGCCAAAAACATTCAGTACTTC. The full variable domain, with the rest looked up from reference TRBV19 and TRBJ2-4, is DGGITQSPKYLFRKEGQNVTLSCEQNLNHDAMYWYRQDPGQGLRLIYYSQIVNDFQKGDIAEGYSVSREKKESFPLTVTSAQKNPTAFYLCASSPGGLAKNIQYFGAGTRLSVL.

V and J are TRBV4-2 and TRBJ1-6; D might be TRBD1 (6 bases). CDR3 length equals 16 residues. Between the trimmed V and J ends, which lost 1 base and 3 bases, there was a span of 10 bases. Germline CDR1 and CDR2: LGHNA and YNFKEQ. In DNA form, the CDR3 reads TGTGCCAGCAGCCAAGGACAGGACTTCTATAATTCACCCCTCCACTTT. The encoded protein is CASSQGQDFYNSPLHF.

The chain couples TRBV2 to TRBJ1-2; weak D call: TRBD1 (6 bases). V was clipped by 2 bases and J by 4 bases, with 17 bases between them. This CDR3 spans 16 amino acids. From germline, CDR1 is SNHLY and CDR2 FYNNEI. The CDR3, as DNA: TGTGCCAGCAGTGAAAGTAAGGGGGGGCCCCGCTATGGCTACACCTTC. Amino acids: CASSESKGGPRYGYTF. Full variable domain (missing parts from reference TRBV2 and TRBJ1-2): EPEVTQTPSHQVTQMGQEVILRCVPISNHLYFYWYRQILGQKVEFLVSFYNNEISEKSEIFDDQFSVERPDGSNFTLKIRSTKLEDSAMYFCASSESKGGPRYGYTFGSGTRLTVV.

This clone was recorded a few times. The chain recombines TRBV2 with TRBJ1-2; D perhaps matches TRBD1 (6 bases). Per germline, CDR1 SNHLY and CDR2 FYNNEI. The CDR3 is 12 residues long. Trimming took off 2 bases at V and 5 bases at J, with 6 bases between the two ends. The CDR3 sequence is CASSERGYGYTF. The DNA of the CDR3 is TGTGCCAGCAGTGAAAGGGGGTATGGCTACACCTTC. Full variable domain (rest looked up from reference TRBV2 and TRBJ1-2): EPEVTQTPSHQVTQMGQEVILRCVPISNHLYFYWYRQILGQKVEFLVSFYNNEISEKSEIFDDQFSVERPDGSNFTLKIRSTKLEDSAMYFCASSERGYGYTFGSGTRLTVV.

The chain recombines TRBV2 with TRBJ2-5; D ambiguous. Germline V CDR1 and CDR2: SNHLY, FYNNEI. The CDR3 contains 10 residues. Trimming stripped 9 bases from V and 2 bases from J, with 4 bases between. CDR3 protein: CASLQETQYF. In nucleotides, the CDR3 is TGTGCCAGTCTACAAGAGACCCAGTACTTC.

The chain has TRBV5-1 and TRBJ1-3, with D possibly TRBD1 on 5 matching bases. V was shortened by 4 bases and J by 4 bases, with 15 bases between the two germline ends. From germline, CDR1 is SGHRS and CDR2 YFSETQ. The CDR3 contains 15 residues. The CDR3 protein is CASSPGEYGGNTIYF. In nucleotides, the CDR3 is TGCGCCAGCAGCCCGGGGGAGTACGGGGGAAACACCATATATTTT. Full variable domain (outside the CDR3, taken from reference TRBV5-1 and TRBJ1-3): KAGVTQTPRYLIKTRGQQVTLSCSPISGHRSVSWYQQTPGQGLQFLFEYFSETQRNKGNFPGRFSGRQFSNSRSEMNVSTLELGDSALYLCASSPGEYGGNTIYFGEGSWLTVV.

The chain joins TRBV13 to TRBJ1-1; D is possibly TRBD1 (6 bases). Trimming left V 3 bases short and J 7 bases short, with 6 bases between. This CDR3 spans 11 amino acids. The germline gives CDR1 PRHDT, CDR2 FYEKMQ (reference sequence). The CDR3 region has the DNA TGTGCCAGCAGCTTGACAGGTGAAGCTTTCTTT. Its translation: CASSLTGEAFF. The full variable domain, in which reference TRBV13 and TRBJ1-1 provide the parts outside the CDR3, is AAGVIQSPRHLIKEKRETATLKCYPIPRHDTVYWYQQGPGQDPQFLISFYEKMQSDKGSIPDRFSAQQFSDYHSELNMSSLELGDSALYFCASSLTGEAFFGQGTRLTVV.

This chain links TRBV9 with TRBJ1-3; D unresolved. Germline V gene lookup returns CDR1 SGDLS and CDR2 YYNGEE. This CDR3 contains 16 residues. The ends were cut back, 0 bases at V and 0 bases at J, with 10 bases in the middle. CDR3 sequence: CASSVEDGSSGNTIYF. The CDR3 DNA sequence: TGTGCCAGCAGCGTAGAGGACGGGAGCTCTGGAAACACCATATATTTT.